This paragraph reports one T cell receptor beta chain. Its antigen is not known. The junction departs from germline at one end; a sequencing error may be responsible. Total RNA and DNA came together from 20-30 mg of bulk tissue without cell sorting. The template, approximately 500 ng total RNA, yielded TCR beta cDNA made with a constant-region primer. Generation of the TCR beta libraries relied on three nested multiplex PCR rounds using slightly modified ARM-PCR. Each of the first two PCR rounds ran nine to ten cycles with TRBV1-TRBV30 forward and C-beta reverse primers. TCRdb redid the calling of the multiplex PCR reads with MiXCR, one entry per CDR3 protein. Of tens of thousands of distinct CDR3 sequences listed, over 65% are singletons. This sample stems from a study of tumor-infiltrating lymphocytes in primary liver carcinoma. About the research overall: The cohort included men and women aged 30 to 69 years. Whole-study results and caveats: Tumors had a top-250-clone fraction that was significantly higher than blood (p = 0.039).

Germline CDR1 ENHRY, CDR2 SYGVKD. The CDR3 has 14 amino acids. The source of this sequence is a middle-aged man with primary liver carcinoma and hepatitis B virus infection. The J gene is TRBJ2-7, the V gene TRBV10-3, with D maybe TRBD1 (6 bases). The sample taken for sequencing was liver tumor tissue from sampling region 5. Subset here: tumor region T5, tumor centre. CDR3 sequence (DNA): TGTGCTATCAGTGCCAGGCAGGGGAAGCACGAGCTGTGCTTC. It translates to CAISARQGKHELCF.